This T cell receptor beta chain was observed in a study of T cell responses to AZD1222 COVID-19 vaccine. The CDR3 has 14 amino acids. V shed 0 bases and J shed 3 bases, with 10 bases lying between them. Looked up from germline, CDR1 is SGHRS and CDR2 is YFSETQ. Findings and caveats of the study: Clonal diversity was possibly underestimated, and the donors were mostly white British, with more females. The reported proportion of spike-specific TCRs targeting unmutated variant regions was nearly half. Spike-specific TCR breadth and depth grew following two AZD1222 doses.

Method: immunoSEQ multiplex PCR; TCRdb's copy keeps in-frame clones and lacks some. The sample consists of around 150,000 clones, 94% of them appearing once. Turning to this clone: Antigen specificity is unknown.

The TCR sequence derives from an adult who received the AZD1222 COVID-19 vaccine. Sample: peripheral blood, taken 28 days after the second AZD1222 dose. The gene calls are TRBV5-1 and TRBJ2-7; D possibly corresponds to TRBD2 (5 bases). CDR3 loop: CASSLGYRDYEQYF. CDR3 bases: TGCGCCAGCAGCTTGGGTTATCGGGACTACGAGCAGTACTTC.